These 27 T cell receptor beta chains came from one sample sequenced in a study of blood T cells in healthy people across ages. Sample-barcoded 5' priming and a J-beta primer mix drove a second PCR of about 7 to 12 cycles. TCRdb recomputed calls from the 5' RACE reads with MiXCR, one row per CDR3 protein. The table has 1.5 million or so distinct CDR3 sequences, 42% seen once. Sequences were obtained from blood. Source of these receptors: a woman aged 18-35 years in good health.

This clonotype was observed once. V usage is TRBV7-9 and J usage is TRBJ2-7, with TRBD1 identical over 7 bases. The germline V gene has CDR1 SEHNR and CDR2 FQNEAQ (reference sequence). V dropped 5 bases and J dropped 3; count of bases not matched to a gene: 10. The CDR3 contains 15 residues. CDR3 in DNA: TGTGCCAGCAGCCCAGCCGGGACAGCTTACTACGAGCAGTACTTC. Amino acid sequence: CASSPAGTAYYEQYF.

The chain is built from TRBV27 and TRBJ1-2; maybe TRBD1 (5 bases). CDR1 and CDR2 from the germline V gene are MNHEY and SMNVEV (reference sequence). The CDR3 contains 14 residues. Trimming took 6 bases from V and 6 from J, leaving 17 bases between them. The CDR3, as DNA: TGTGCCAGCAGCGAATTTGGGGGAAACGATGGCTACACCTTC. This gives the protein CASSEFGGNDGYTF.

The chain's CDR3 is CASRDWGRYTEAFF. The CDR3 DNA reads TGTGCCAGCAGGGACTGGGGGCGATACACTGAAGCTTTCTTT. This rearrangement joins TRBV6-6 to TRBJ1-1; possibly TRBD1 for D (6 bases). V was clipped by 6 bases and J by 3 bases, with 14 bases between them. This CDR3 is built from 14 residues. Germline values: CDR1 MNHNY, CDR2 SVGAGI (reference sequence).

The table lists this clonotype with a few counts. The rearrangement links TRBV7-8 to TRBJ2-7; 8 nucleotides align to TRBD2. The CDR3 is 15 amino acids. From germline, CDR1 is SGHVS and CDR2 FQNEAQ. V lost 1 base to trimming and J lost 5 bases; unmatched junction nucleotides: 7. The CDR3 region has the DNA TGTGCCAGCAGCTTAGTTGACGGGAGGGGCGACGAGCAGTACTTC. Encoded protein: CASSLVDGRGDEQYF.

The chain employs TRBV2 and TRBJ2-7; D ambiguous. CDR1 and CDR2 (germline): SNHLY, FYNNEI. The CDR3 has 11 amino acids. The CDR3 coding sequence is TGTGGCGGACGGACCTCCTACGAGCAGTACTTC. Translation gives CGGRTSYEQYF.

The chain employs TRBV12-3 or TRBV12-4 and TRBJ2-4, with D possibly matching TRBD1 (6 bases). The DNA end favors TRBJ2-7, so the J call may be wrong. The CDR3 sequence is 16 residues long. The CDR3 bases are TGTGCCAGCAGTTTTTGGTCTATGGACAGCAACTACGAGCAGTACTTC. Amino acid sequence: CASSFWSMDSNYEQYF.

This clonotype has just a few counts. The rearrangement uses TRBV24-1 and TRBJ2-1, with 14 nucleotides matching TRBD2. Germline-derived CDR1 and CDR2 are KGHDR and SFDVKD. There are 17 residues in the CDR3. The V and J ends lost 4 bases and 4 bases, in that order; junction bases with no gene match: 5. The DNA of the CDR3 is TGTGCCACCAGTGAGGGGGGACTAGCGGGGGTATACAATGAGCAGTTCTTC. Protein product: CATSEGGLAGVYNEQFF.

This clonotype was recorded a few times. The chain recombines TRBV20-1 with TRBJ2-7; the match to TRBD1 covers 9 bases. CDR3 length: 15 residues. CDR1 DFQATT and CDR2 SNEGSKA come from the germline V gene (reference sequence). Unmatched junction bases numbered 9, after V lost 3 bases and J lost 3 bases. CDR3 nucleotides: TGCAGTGCTAGGGCCCCCGGGACAGGGTTCTACGAGCAGTACTTC. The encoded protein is CSARAPGTGFYEQYF.

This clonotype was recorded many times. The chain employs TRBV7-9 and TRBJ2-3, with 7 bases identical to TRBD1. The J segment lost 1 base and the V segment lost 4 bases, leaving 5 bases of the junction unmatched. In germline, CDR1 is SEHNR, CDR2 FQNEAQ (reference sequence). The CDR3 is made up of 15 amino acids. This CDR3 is CASSSRQGGTDTQYF. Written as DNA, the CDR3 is TGTGCCAGCAGCTCGAGACAGGGAGGCACAGATACGCAGTATTTT.

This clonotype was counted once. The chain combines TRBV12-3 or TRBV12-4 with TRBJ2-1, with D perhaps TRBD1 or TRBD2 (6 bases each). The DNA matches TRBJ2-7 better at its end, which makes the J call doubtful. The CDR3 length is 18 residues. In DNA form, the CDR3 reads TGTGCCAGCAGTTCGTCTGGGAAACTCGGGGGCTCCTACAATGAGCAGTACTTC. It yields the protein CASSSSGKLGGSYNEQYF.

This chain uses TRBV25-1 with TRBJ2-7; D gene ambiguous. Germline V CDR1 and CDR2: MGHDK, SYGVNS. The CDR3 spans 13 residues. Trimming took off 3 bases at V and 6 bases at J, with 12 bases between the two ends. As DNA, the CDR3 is TGTGCCAGCAGTGATCTTTCGATTGGCGAGCAGTACTTC. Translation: CASSDLSIGEQYF.

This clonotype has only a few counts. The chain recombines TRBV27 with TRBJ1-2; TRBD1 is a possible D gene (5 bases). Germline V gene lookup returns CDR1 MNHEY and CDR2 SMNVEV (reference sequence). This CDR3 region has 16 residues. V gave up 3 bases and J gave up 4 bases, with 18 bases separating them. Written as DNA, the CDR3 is TGTGCCAGCAGTTTTGGGTCTGAGGGACTCAGCTATGGCTACACCTTC. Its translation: CASSFGSEGLSYGYTF.

The CDR3 is CASSWAGGMNTEAFF. The CDR3 DNA follows: TGCGCCAGCAGCTGGGCAGGGGGGATGAACACTGAAGCTTTCTTT. The V and J genes are TRBV5-1 and TRBJ1-1; 7 nucleotides line up with TRBD1. The J segment lost 0 bases and the V segment lost 3 bases, leaving 5 bases of the junction unmatched. From germline, CDR1 is SGHRS and CDR2 YFSETQ. This CDR3 is 15 amino acids long.

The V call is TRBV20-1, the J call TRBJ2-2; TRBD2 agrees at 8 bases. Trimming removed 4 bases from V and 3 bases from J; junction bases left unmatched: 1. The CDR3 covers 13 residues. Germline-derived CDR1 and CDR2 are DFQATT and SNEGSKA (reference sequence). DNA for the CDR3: TGCAGTGCTACAGCGGGAGACACCGGGGAGCTGTTTTTT. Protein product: CSATAGDTGELFF.

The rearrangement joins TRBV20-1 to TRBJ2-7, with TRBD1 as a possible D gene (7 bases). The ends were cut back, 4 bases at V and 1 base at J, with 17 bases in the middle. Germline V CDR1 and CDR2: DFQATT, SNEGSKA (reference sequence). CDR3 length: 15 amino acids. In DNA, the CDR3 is TGCAGTGCTACAGGGGGGCTCTCCGAATCCTACGAGCAGTACTTC. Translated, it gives CSATGGLSESYEQYF.

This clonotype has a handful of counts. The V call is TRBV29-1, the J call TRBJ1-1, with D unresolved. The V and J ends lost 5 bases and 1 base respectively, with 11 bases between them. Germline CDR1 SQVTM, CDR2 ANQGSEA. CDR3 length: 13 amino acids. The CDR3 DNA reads TGCAGCGTTTTGAAGGGCTCGAACACTGAAGCTTTCTTT. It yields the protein CSVLKGSNTEAFF.

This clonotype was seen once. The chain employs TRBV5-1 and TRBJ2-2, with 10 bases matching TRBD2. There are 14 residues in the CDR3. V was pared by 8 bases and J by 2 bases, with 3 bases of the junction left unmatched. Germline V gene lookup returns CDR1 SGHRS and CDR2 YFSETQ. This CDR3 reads CASIAGGNTGELFF. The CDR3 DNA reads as TGCGCCAGTATAGCGGGAGGAAACACCGGGGAGCTGTTTTTT.

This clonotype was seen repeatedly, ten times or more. This CDR3 is CASSPVVAGGYNEQFF. CDR3 sequence (DNA): TGTGCCAGCAGCCCAGTCGTGGCGGGGGGTTACAATGAGCAGTTCTTC. V is TRBV12-3 or TRBV12-4 and J is TRBJ2-1, with 8 positions matching TRBD2. The CDR3 is 16 residues long. J gave up 4 bases and V 6 bases, and 11 bases lay outside the gene matches.

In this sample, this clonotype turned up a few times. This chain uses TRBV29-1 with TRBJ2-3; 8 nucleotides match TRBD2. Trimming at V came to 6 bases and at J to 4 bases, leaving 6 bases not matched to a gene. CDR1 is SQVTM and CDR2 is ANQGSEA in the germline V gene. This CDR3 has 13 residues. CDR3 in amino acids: CSVGTSSADTQYF. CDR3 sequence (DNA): TGCAGCGTCGGGACTAGTTCAGCAGATACGCAGTATTTT.

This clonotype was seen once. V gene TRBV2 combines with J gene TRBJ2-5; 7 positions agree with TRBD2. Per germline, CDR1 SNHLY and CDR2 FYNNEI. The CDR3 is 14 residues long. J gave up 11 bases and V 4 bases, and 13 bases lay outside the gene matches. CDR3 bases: TGTGCCAGCAGTGCGAGCGGGGCTGGGAATGAGCAGTACTTC. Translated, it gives CASSASGAGNEQYF. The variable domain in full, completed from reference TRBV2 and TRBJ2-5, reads EPEVTQTPSHQVTQMGQEVILRCVPISNHLYFYWYRQILGQKVEFLVSFYNNEISEKSEIFDDQFSVERPDGSNFTLKIRSTKLEDSAMYFCASSASGAGNEQYFGPGTRLLVL.

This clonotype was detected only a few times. The CDR3 protein is CASSEGRSYGYTF. CDR3 DNA: TGTGCCAGCAGTGAGGGCAGATCCTATGGCTACACCTTC. The chain is built from TRBV6-1 and TRBJ1-2; no reliable D call. Germline CDR1 and CDR2: MNHNS and SASEGT. The CDR3 sequence is 13 residues long. Between the trimmed V and J ends, which lost 3 bases and 4 bases, there was a span of 9 bases.

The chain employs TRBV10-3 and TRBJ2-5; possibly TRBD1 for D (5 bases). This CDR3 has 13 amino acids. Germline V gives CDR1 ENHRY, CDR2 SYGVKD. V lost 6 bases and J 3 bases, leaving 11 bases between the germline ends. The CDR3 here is CAIRAGQEETQYF. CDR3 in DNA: TGTGCCATCAGGGCAGGGCAAGAAGAGACCCAGTACTTC.

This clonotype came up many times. CDR3 loop: CASSLGLAGEYEQFF. For the CDR3, the DNA is TGCGCCAGCAGCCTGGGACTAGCGGGGGAGTATGAGCAGTTCTTC. The genes are TRBV4-1 and TRBJ2-1; 14 bases align to TRBD2. V was clipped by 4 bases and J by 8 bases; unmatched bases: 4. The length of the CDR3 is 15 residues. Germline CDR1 MGHRA, CDR2 YSYEKL.

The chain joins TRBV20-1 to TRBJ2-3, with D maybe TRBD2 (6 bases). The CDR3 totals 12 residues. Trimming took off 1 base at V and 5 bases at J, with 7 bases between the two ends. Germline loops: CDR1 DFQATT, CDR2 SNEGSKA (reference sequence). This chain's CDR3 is CSARVAEDTQYF. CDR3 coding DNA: TGCAGTGCTAGAGTAGCGGAAGATACGCAGTATTTT.

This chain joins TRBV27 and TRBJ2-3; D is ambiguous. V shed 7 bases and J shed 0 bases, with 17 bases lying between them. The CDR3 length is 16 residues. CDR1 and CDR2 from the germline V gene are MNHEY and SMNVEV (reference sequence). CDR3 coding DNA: TGTGCCAGCAAGCCGGGTCTCCTACTAAGCACAGATACGCAGTATTTT. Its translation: CASKPGLLLSTDTQYF.

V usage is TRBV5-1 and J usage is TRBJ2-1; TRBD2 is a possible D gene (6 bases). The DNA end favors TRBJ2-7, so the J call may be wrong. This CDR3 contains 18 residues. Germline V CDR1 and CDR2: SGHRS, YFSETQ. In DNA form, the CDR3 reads TGCGCCAGCAGCTTGTGGGGTATAGCGGAGAGCTCCTACAATGAGCAGTACTTC. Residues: CASSLWGIAESSYNEQYF.

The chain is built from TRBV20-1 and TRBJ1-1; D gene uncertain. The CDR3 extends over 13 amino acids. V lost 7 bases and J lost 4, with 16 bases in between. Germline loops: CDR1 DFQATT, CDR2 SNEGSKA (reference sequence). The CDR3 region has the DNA TGCAGTGTTAGTACAGTAAGTAGCACTGAAGCTTTCTTT. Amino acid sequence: CSVSTVSSTEAFF.